This TCR beta chain was sequenced during a study of CD8+ T cells in alopecia areata. Study summary: C3H/HeJ graft donors with spontaneous alopecia, aged 6-12 months, supplied skin that was transplanted onto female C3H/HeJ mice aged about 7-11 weeks. Notes on the study in general: The study found TCR sharing across patients less clear than in mice, possibly for HLA reasons. Compared with normal scalp, lesional scalp had higher clonality and more expanded CD8+ clones. Scalp data also include sequences from resident alphabeta T cells of normal skin.

In regard to this clone: Its antigen is not identified. The listed genes are named as in mouse. The read falls 4 residues short of the CDR3 end, and the missing part is taken from the germline J gene.

CDR1 and CDR2 from the germline V gene are NSHNY and SYGAGN. With 3 bases clipped from V and 2 bases from J, the junction kept 4 bases outside the gene matches. The CDR3 runs 15 residues. Cells that came from pooled cutaneous lymph nodes were sorted using CD4, CD8alpha, NKG2D, NKG2ACE and other markers. The authors extracted RNA and reverse transcribed it into cDNA as the sequencing template. Sequencing used immunoSEQ multiplex PCR; TCRdb keeps in-frame clones, though not all of them. The sample contains more than 250,000 clones, none of them singletons. The material sequenced was CD4+ T cells sorted from a lymph node. The TCR comes from a C3H/HeJ mouse with alopecia areata. Strain haplotype (MHC): H2-k. V usage is TRBV13-1 and J usage is TRBJ2-1; 8 bases are a match to TRBD1. Partial CDR3 DNA: TGTGCCAGCAGTGTCGACAGGGGAGACTATGCT. It codes for CASSVDRGDYA. The complete CDR3 sequence is CASSVDRGDYAEQFF.